What follows are 18 T cell receptor beta chains derived from one specimen sequenced in a study of T cell responses to AZD1222 COVID-19 vaccine. The repertoire was sequenced with immunoSEQ multiplex PCR; TCRdb's copy has only in-frame clones and lacks some. This sample has 70,000 to 90,000 clones, with around nine tenths found just once. Sequences were derived from peripheral blood, sampled on day 0 of AZD1222 vaccination. These TCRs come from an adult in good health.

The chain carries TRBV3-1 (or the pseudogene TRBV3-2) and TRBJ2-1, with D unresolved. CDR1 is LGHDT, CDR2 YNNKEL, per germline (reference sequence). V dropped 0 bases and J dropped 0 bases, with 15 bases sitting between them. The CDR3 length is 18 residues. The CDR3 region has the DNA TGTGCCAGCAGCCAAGATCCCTCCCCGGGTAGCTCCTACAATGAGCAGTTCTTC. Residues: CASSQDPSPGSSYNEQFF.

The chain combines TRBV3-1 (or the pseudogene TRBV3-2) with TRBJ2-7; D is possibly TRBD1 (6 bases). The V and J ends lost 4 bases and 4 bases respectively, with 23 bases between them. The CDR3 spans 17 residues. The germline V gene encodes CDR1 LGHDT and CDR2 YNNKEL (reference sequence). The CDR3 loop is CASSPSTGQPGPYEQYF. The CDR3 coding sequence is TGTGCCAGCAGCCCCTCCACCGGACAGCCTGGACCTTACGAGCAGTACTTC.

The chain's CDR3 is CATEIGTAGAYGYTF. The CDR3 DNA reads TGTGCCACTGAAATTGGGACAGCAGGGGCTTATGGCTACACCTTC. The chain links TRBV19 to TRBJ1-2; 7 positions match TRBD1. The CDR3 consists of 15 residues. The trim removed 10 bases at V and 5 bases at J, leaving 16 bases unmatched. Germline V gives CDR1 LNHDA, CDR2 SQIVND (reference sequence).

This chain connects TRBV19 to TRBJ1-1; D gene ambiguous. The CDR3 is 15 residues long. V was pared by 0 bases and J by 1 base, with 9 bases between. Germline loops: CDR1 LNHDA, CDR2 SQIVND (reference sequence). In DNA, the CDR3 is TGTGCCAGTAGTATAGATCCGGGTGGGAACACTGAAGCTTTCTTT. The encoded protein is CASSIDPGGNTEAFF. Variable domain in full (rest from reference TRBV19 and TRBJ1-1): DGGITQSPKYLFRKEGQNVTLSCEQNLNHDAMYWYRQDPGQGLRLIYYSQIVNDFQKGDIAEGYSVSREKKESFPLTVTSAQKNPTAFYLCASSIDPGGNTEAFFGQGTRLTVV.

The chain combines TRBV6-5 with TRBJ1-2; 8 bases agree with TRBD1. The length of the CDR3 is 13 residues. V shed 4 bases and J 4 bases; nucleotides not matched to a gene: 2. Looked up from germline, CDR1 is MNHEY and CDR2 is SVGAGI. The CDR3 protein is CASSFQGAYGYTF. CDR3 nucleotides: TGTGCCAGCAGTTTCCAGGGGGCCTATGGCTACACCTTC.

V is TRBV19 and J is TRBJ1-1; D call uncertain. Trimming pared 6 bases from V and 9 bases from J, leaving 17 bases between. The CDR3 is made up of 13 amino acids. Germline assignment: CDR1 LNHDA and CDR2 SQIVND (reference sequence). CDR3 in amino acids: CASSLLGSVQAFF. The CDR3, as DNA: TGTGCCAGTAGCCTCCTCGGGAGTGTACAAGCTTTCTTT.

V is TRBV5-1 and J is TRBJ1-4; no firm D call. V shed 3 bases and J shed 8 bases, with 11 bases lying between them. The length of the CDR3 is 13 residues. CDR1 and CDR2 (germline): SGHRS, YFSETQ. The CDR3 sequence is CASSSGSSEKLFF. CDR3 nucleotide sequence: TGCGCCAGCAGCTCTGGGTCCAGCGAAAAACTGTTTTTT.

This sequence joins TRBV7-2 and TRBJ1-2; D is uncertain. Trimming took off 1 base at V and 8 bases at J, with 11 bases between the two ends. The germline V gene encodes CDR1 SGHTA and CDR2 FQGNSA. The CDR3 is made up of 13 amino acids. In nucleotides, the CDR3 is TGTGCCAGCAGCTTAGATTGGGGTGGCGGCTACACCTTC. The encoded protein is CASSLDWGGGYTF.

The rearrangement uses TRBV6-5 and TRBJ1-2, with D uncertain. V was cut by 4 bases and J by 4 bases, with 16 bases left in between. The CDR3 has 15 amino acids. The V gene's germline CDR1 is MNHEY and CDR2 SVGAGI. This chain's CDR3 is CASSLERNFGYGYTF. The CDR3 DNA is TGTGCCAGCAGTTTAGAACGGAATTTTGGCTATGGCTACACCTTC.

This chain links TRBV7-2 with TRBJ2-1; D gene ambiguous. With 6 bases removed from V and 6 bases from J, the gap between germline ends came to 21 bases. The CDR3 runs to 16 residues. Germline CDR1 reads SGHTA; CDR2 reads FQGNSA. CDR3: CASRDDWGNLGNEQFF. Here the CDR3 DNA reads TGTGCCAGCAGAGACGACTGGGGAAACTTGGGCAATGAGCAGTTCTTC.

The sample holds a few counts of this clone. The gene calls are TRBV3-1 (or the pseudogene TRBV3-2) and TRBJ2-2; perhaps TRBD2 as D (5 bases). Per the germline V gene, CDR1 is LGHDT and CDR2 is YNNKEL (reference sequence). V gave up 1 base and J gave up 4 bases, with 16 bases separating them. The CDR3 sequence is 17 residues long. CDR3 bases: TGTGCCAGCAGCCAAGGTCCCCCACTAGTGTGCACCGGGGAGCTGTTTTTT. Its translation is CASSQGPPLVCTGELFF.

This clone was counted only a few times. V usage is TRBV2 and J usage is TRBJ2-7; TRBD2 matches 7 bases. This CDR3 has 14 amino acids. The ends lost 6 bases at V and 2 bases at J; junction bases unmatched: 7. Germline values: CDR1 SNHLY, CDR2 FYNNEI. Here the CDR3 DNA reads TGTGCCAGCAGGGGACTACTCCGAGCCTACGAGCAGTACTTC. As protein: CASRGLLRAYEQYF.

The chain recombines TRBV3-1 (or the pseudogene TRBV3-2) with TRBJ2-7; TRBD1 agrees at 9 bases. Unmatched junction bases numbered 3, after V lost 2 bases and J lost 1 base. The CDR3 consists of 15 residues. Per germline, CDR1 LGHDT and CDR2 YNNKEL (reference sequence). CDR3 protein: CASSQYGQGSYEQYF. CDR3 nucleotide sequence: TGTGCCAGCAGCCAATATGGACAGGGGTCCTACGAGCAGTACTTC.

The rearrangement links TRBV7-3 to TRBJ2-7; D may match TRBD1 or TRBD2 (5 bases each). This CDR3 spans 16 amino acids. Trimming stripped 4 bases from V and 3 bases from J, with 19 bases between. Germline V gene data show CDR1 as SGHTA and CDR2 as FQGTGA. In DNA form, the CDR3 reads TGTGCCAGCAGCTCTAAGCCTGGGGGAACCCTCTACGAGCAGTACTTC. As protein: CASSSKPGGTLYEQYF.

The chain employs TRBV13 and TRBJ2-7; 7 nucleotides match TRBD1. Per germline, CDR1 PRHDT and CDR2 FYEKMQ (reference sequence). The CDR3 is 13 amino acids. J lost 1 base, V lost 5 bases, and 2 bases had no gene match. CDR3 in DNA: TGTGCCAGCAGCCAGGGACAGTCCTACGAGCAGTACTTC. Translating gives CASSQGQSYEQYF.

The chain employs TRBV27 and TRBJ1-5; no clear D. CDR1 and CDR2 (germline): MNHEY, SMNVEV (reference sequence). The CDR3 extends over 14 amino acids. Deletions cut 4 bases from V and 7 bases from J, with 14 bases between. The CDR3, as DNA: TGTGCCAGCAGTTCGGCTACCCCTTGGCAGCCCCAGCATTTT. Its protein product is CASSSATPWQPQHF.

V is TRBV6-2 or TRBV6-3 and J is TRBJ2-3; D possibly uses TRBD1 or TRBD2 (5 bases each). The germline V gene encodes CDR1 MNHEY and CDR2 SVGEGT. Trimming left V 3 bases short and J 0 bases short, with 16 bases between. This CDR3 contains 17 residues. CDR3 sequence reads: CASSYPLWDPSTDTQYF. The CDR3 bases are TGTGCCAGCAGTTATCCTCTCTGGGACCCTAGCACAGATACGCAGTATTTT.

The chain uses TRBV6-5 and TRBJ2-7; D may match TRBD1 or TRBD2 (5 bases each). CDR1 and CDR2 (germline): MNHEY, SVGAGI. The CDR3 has 10 amino acids. The CDR3 spells CASKPGPKFV. The DNA for the CDR3 is TGTGCCAGCAAACCGGGACCAAAATTCGTC.